Each of the 23 T cell receptor beta chains below was sequenced from the same sample in a study of identical twins (TCRdb year 2016). The method behind the library was 5' RACE. The run used an Illumina HiSeq 2000. Using fastp trimming at Q25 and MiXCR clonotype assembly, TCRdb reanalyzed the public sequencing data and kept in-frame beta chains. Rows with one shared CDR3 protein collapse into an entry with the most common genes and DNA. Across this sample there are a few hundred thousand distinct CDR3 sequences, with more than 9% seen only once. Roughly 3.2% of the sample is in the top ten clones. Separately, the same data were catalogued under a study of yellow fever vaccine responses in identical twins.

Sequencing input: PBMCs. The receptors stem from a woman between 18 and 30 years old in good health.

The CDR3 DNA reads as TGTGCCACCAGTGAACCAGGCGGAGAGACCCAGTACTTC. Amino acid sequence: CATSEPGGETQYF. J is TRBJ2-5 and V is TRBV24-1; unclear D gene. Trimming cost V 4 bases and J 4 bases, with 9 bases left between them. CDR3 length equals 13 residues. Germline CDR1 is KGHDR and CDR2 is SFDVKD.

This clonotype was seen only a few times. This chain links TRBV20-1 with TRBJ2-1, with D possibly TRBD2 on 5 matching bases. Germline V gene sequence: CDR1 DFQATT, CDR2 SNEGSKA (reference sequence). V lost 3 bases, J lost 1 base, and 7 bases lay in between. This CDR3 has 13 amino acids. CDR3 loop: CSASRGSYNEQFF. CDR3 nucleotides: TGCAGTGCTAGCCGGGGATCCTACAATGAGCAGTTCTTC.

This clonotype occurred many times. V usage is TRBV5-1 and J usage is TRBJ2-3; TRBD1 might be the D (5 bases). The V end was cut by 0 bases, the J end by 1 base, with 12 bases between. From germline, CDR1 is SGHRS and CDR2 YFSETQ. The CDR3 loop spans 16 amino acids. CDR3 in DNA: TGCGCCAGCAGCTTGGAAGGCGTAGGGGGCACAGATACGCAGTATTTT. Protein product: CASSLEGVGGTDTQYF.

This clonotype was counted ten times or more. V and J are TRBV7-9 and TRBJ2-7, with 13 nucleotides matching TRBD2. Germline CDR1 reads SEHNR; CDR2 reads FQNEAQ (reference sequence). Trimming removed 5 bases from V and 3 bases from J; junction bases left unmatched: 1. This CDR3 contains 14 residues. The CDR3 nucleotides read TGTGCCAGCAGCACTAGCGGGGGGGGCTACGAGCAGTACTTC. It translates to CASSTSGGGYEQYF.

This clonotype was counted at least ten times. This sequence joins TRBV29-1 and TRBJ2-7; 8 bases align to TRBD1. This CDR3 is built from 14 residues. Germline V gives CDR1 SQVTM, CDR2 ANQGSEA. Losses at the gene ends were 7 bases for V and 2 bases for J; bases not matched to a gene: 10. The CDR3 loop reads CSAQTGGITYEQYF. Written as DNA, the CDR3 is TGCAGCGCCCAAACAGGGGGTATAACCTACGAGCAGTACTTC.

This clonotype has only a few counts. The genes are TRBV7-8 and TRBJ2-2, with 8 nucleotides matching TRBD1. The CDR3 is 15 residues long. V shed 4 bases and J 5 bases; nucleotides not matched to a gene: 6. Germline assignment: CDR1 SGHVS and CDR2 FQNEAQ. The CDR3 DNA is TGTGCCAGCAGCTCGCCCCGGACAGGGACCGGGGAGCTGTTTTTT. This sequence encodes CASSSPRTGTGELFF.

This clonotype came up a few times. The chain joins TRBV4-2 to TRBJ2-1; a weak D match, TRBD2 (5 bases). Germline lookup yields CDR1 LGHNA and CDR2 YNFKEQ. Trimming shortened V by 4 bases and J by 3 bases, and 13 bases separated the two germline ends. The CDR3 totals 15 residues. CDR3 in DNA: TGTGCCAGCAGCCCCCGGGGAGCGGACTACAATGAGCAGTTCTTC. It codes for CASSPRGADYNEQFF.

The table lists this clonotype with a few counts. The chain employs TRBV4-3 and TRBJ2-2; D not resolved. In germline, CDR1 is LGHNA, CDR2 YSLEER. Trimming shortened V by 3 bases and J by 6 bases, and 14 bases separated the two germline ends. This CDR3 spans 15 amino acids. In nucleotides, the CDR3 is TGCGCCAGCAGCCAGTTAGCAGTAACGGCCGGGGAGCTGTTTTTT. This sequence encodes CASSQLAVTAGELFF.

This clonotype was seen a handful of times. The CDR3 spells CAISDSALNTEAFF. CDR3 sequence (DNA): TGTGCCATCAGTGACTCTGCTTTGAACACTGAAGCTTTCTTT. The V gene is TRBV10-3, the J gene TRBJ1-1; no firm D call. Trimming took 3 bases from V and 0 from J, leaving 8 bases between them. CDR1 is ENHRY and CDR2 is SYGVKD in the germline V gene. This CDR3 is 14 amino acids long.

This clonotype was seen ten or more times. The rearrangement links TRBV20-1 to TRBJ2-5, with D hard to call. Deletions cut 0 bases from V and 1 base from J, with 9 bases between. CDR1 and CDR2 (germline): DFQATT, SNEGSKA (reference sequence). The CDR3 totals 14 residues. CDR3 sequence reads: CSARDGRPQETQYF. The CDR3 DNA sequence: TGCAGTGCTAGAGATGGACGGCCCCAAGAGACCCAGTACTTC.

CDR3: CASRLTGDTDTQYF. CDR3 in DNA: TGCGCCAGCAGACTGACAGGGGACACAGATACGCAGTATTTT. This chain joins TRBV5-1 and TRBJ2-3, with TRBD1 matching 8 bases. The junction had 4 bases not matched to a gene; V was cut back by 5 bases and J by 2 bases. This CDR3 has 14 amino acids. Germline CDR1 reads SGHRS; CDR2 reads YFSETQ.

In this sample, this clonotype turned up a few times. The chain uses TRBV4-1 and TRBJ2-7; the match to TRBD2 covers 13 bases. The CDR3 totals 15 residues. CDR1 MGHRA and CDR2 YSYEKL come from the germline V gene. The J segment lost 6 bases and the V segment lost 3 bases, leaving 5 bases of the junction unmatched. The CDR3 region has the DNA TGCGCCAGCAGCCATGGGACTAGCGGGAAAATCGAGCAGTACTTC. Translating it yields CASSHGTSGKIEQYF.

This clonotype was counted many times. The chain joins TRBV2 to TRBJ2-7; TRBD1 aligns across 7 bases. V lost 9 bases, J lost 6 bases, and 8 bases stayed unmatched. Germline V CDR1 and CDR2: SNHLY, FYNNEI. There are 12 residues in the CDR3. The CDR3 DNA sequence: TGTGCCAGGGGGAGACAGGGCCGCGAGCAGTACTTC. Translation: CARGRQGREQYF.

The chain links TRBV29-1 to TRBJ2-7; D may be TRBD2 (7 bases). Germline V lookup: CDR1 SQVTM, CDR2 ANQGSEA. V lost 4 bases, J lost 7 bases, and 20 bases lay in between. CDR3 length: 14 residues. The CDR3: CSVGREGDSVEQYF. The CDR3 nucleotides are TGCAGCGTTGGCAGGGAGGGGGATTCGGTTGAGCAGTACTTC.

In this sample, this clonotype turned up a few times. The chain joins TRBV7-6 to TRBJ2-5; D gene uncertain. The CDR3 sequence is 12 residues long. V was pared by 5 bases and J by 3 bases, with 7 bases between. Per the germline V gene, CDR1 is SGHVS and CDR2 is FNYEAQ. Here the CDR3 reads CASSHMEETQYF. The CDR3 region has the DNA TGTGCCAGCAGCCATATGGAAGAGACCCAGTACTTC.

This chain links TRBV10-3 with TRBJ2-3; 10 bases fit TRBD2. V was pared by 3 bases and J by 2 bases, with 5 bases of the junction left unmatched. In germline, CDR1 is ENHRY, CDR2 SYGVKD. The CDR3 has 16 amino acids. The CDR3 bases are TGTGCCATCAGTGACCTAGCGGGGGCCCTCACAGATACGCAGTATTTT. Its protein product is CAISDLAGALTDTQYF.

Regarding this clonotype: The DNA is omitted, as the CDR3 cannot be located on it reliably, and the CDR3 follows TCRdb's listing. V usage is TRBV2 and J usage is TRBJ1-2. The CDR3 totals 18 residues, both ends included. The germline V gene encodes CDR1 SNHLY and CDR2 FYNNEI. The CDR3 spells CACSYGRNYGYTFGSVTF.

This sequence joins TRBV4-2 and TRBJ2-1; possible D gene TRBD1, 6 bases. Germline V lookup: CDR1 LGHNA, CDR2 YNFKEQ. CDR3 length equals 14 residues. Trimming took off 5 bases at V and 6 bases at J, with 14 bases between the two ends. CDR3 sequence reads: CASSDTGTGNEQFF. In DNA form, the CDR3 reads TGTGCCAGCAGCGACACAGGGACGGGCAATGAGCAGTTCTTC.

The CDR3 DNA reads as TGTGCCAGCAGCCAAGCGCACCTACTAGAGCGGGAAAGCACAGATACGCAGTATTTT. Its translation: CASSQAHLLERESTDTQYF. The V call is TRBV3-1, the J call TRBJ2-3; 7 positions match TRBD2. Germline V lookup: CDR1 LGHDT, CDR2 YNNKEL (reference sequence). The CDR3 length is 19 residues. Trimming at V came to 1 base and at J to 0 bases, leaving 13 bases not matched to a gene.

The chain links TRBV7-6 to TRBJ2-2, with 9 bases aligning to TRBD1. V dropped 1 base and J dropped 0; count of bases not matched to a gene: 0. This CDR3 comprises 16 residues. Germline loops: CDR1 SGHVS, CDR2 FNYEAQ. CDR3 sequence: CASSLGTGANTGELFF. CDR3 nucleotide sequence: TGTGCCAGCAGCTTAGGGACAGGGGCGAACACCGGGGAGCTGTTTTTT.

This clonotype has at least ten counts. V gene TRBV20-1 combines with J gene TRBJ2-1; TRBD2 matches 10 bases. The CDR3 loop spans 15 amino acids. The V gene's germline CDR1 is DFQATT and CDR2 SNEGSKA (reference sequence). With V trimmed by 1 base and J by 8 bases, 8 bases remained unmatched. The CDR3 sequence: CSARAISGGIDEQFF. In nucleotides, the CDR3 is TGCAGTGCTAGAGCTATTAGCGGGGGGATAGATGAGCAGTTCTTC.

V is TRBV18 and J is TRBJ1-1; D ambiguous. Trimming took off 5 bases at V and 0 bases at J, with 13 bases between the two ends. CDR3 length: 15 residues. Germline CDR1 reads KGHSH; CDR2 reads LQKENI. Here the CDR3 reads CASSTTRAVNTEAFF. The CDR3 region has the DNA TGTGCCAGCTCAACCACCAGAGCTGTGAACACTGAAGCTTTCTTT.

This clonotype was detected many times. The gene calls are TRBV29-1 and TRBJ2-5, with 7 bases matching TRBD2. This CDR3 has 12 residues. V gave up 3 bases and J gave up 5 bases; unmatched junction bases: 3. The germline gives CDR1 SQVTM, CDR2 ANQGSEA. CDR3 amino acids: CSVEGGKETQYF. The CDR3, as DNA: TGCAGCGTTGAGGGGGGGAAGGAGACCCAGTACTTC.